This TCR beta chain is from a study of spatial heterogeneity in lung cancer. For the study at large: A strong correlation was found between TCR transcript counts in tumor regions and a T cell module score derived from matched bulk RNA-seq. Study conclusions and caveats: As ubiquitous and regional nonsynonymous mutations varied, counts of ubiquitous and regional expanded TCRs tracked them, respectively. Expanded alpha and beta TCR counts within tumors tracked tumor mutation counts.

As to this clonotype: Its matching antigen is unknown.

Time point reported: sample taken at primary tumor resection. This CDR3 has 12 residues. Germline loops: CDR1 LGHDT, CDR2 YNNKEL (reference sequence). The V end was cut by 1 base, the J end by 3 bases, with 3 bases between. Every molecule of TCR cDNA had its own unique molecular identifier. MiXCR was run by TCRdb on the 5' RACE reads, yielding one entry per CDR3 protein. The sample carries some 3,000 distinct CDR3 sequences, under 20% recorded once. The sample consisted of lung tumor tissue, taken at surgery. The sequence came from a male donor with early-stage non-small cell lung cancer. The J gene is TRBJ1-2, the V gene TRBV3-1, with D unresolved. CDR3 protein: CASSQGHYGYTF. CDR3 nucleotides: TGTGCCAGCAGCCAAGGGCACTATGGCTACACCTTC. Full variable domain (missing parts from reference TRBV3-1 and TRBJ1-2): DTAVSQTPKYLVTQMGNDKSIKCEQNLGHDTMYWYKQDSKKFLKIMFSYNNKELIINETVPNRFSPKSPDKAHLNLHINSLELGDSAVYFCASSQGHYGYTFGSGTRLTVV.